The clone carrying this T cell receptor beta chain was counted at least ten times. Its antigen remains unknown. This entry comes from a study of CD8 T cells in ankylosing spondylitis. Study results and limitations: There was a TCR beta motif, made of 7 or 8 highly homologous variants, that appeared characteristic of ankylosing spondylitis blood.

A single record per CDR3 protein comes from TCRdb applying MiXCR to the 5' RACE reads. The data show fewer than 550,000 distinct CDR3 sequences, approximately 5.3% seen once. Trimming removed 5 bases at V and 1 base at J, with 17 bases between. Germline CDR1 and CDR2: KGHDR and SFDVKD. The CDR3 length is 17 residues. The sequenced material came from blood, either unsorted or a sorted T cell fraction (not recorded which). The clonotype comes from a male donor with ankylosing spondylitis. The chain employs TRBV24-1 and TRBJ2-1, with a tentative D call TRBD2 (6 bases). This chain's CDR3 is CATSGAYGSASYNEQFF. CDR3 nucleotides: TGTGCCACCAGTGGGGCTTACGGGAGCGCATCCTACAATGAGCAGTTCTTC.